Shown below are 26 T cell receptor beta chains from a single sample sequenced in a study of blood T cell repertoires in COVID-19. TCRdb keeps only in-frame clones here, not all; method: immunoSEQ multiplex PCR. The sample shows around 700,000 clones, 75% to 90% of them seen only once. The specimen sequenced was peripheral blood. Every receptor here comes from a woman between 18 and 29 years old with acute or convalescent COVID-19.

The chain employs TRBV7-8 and TRBJ2-3; a weak D match, TRBD1 (6 bases). The CDR3 extends over 14 amino acids. CDR1 SGHVS and CDR2 FQNEAQ come from the germline V gene. V was shortened by 5 bases and J by 2 bases, with 11 bases between the two germline ends. CDR3 region: CASSARTDTDTQYF. CDR3 DNA: TGTGCCAGCAGCGCCAGGACAGACACAGATACGCAGTATTTT.

This chain links TRBV6-1 with TRBJ1-2; a weak D match, TRBD1 (6 bases). Germline V gene sequence: CDR1 MNHNS, CDR2 SASEGT. V lost 2 bases and J lost 5, with 15 bases in between. The CDR3 sequence is 15 residues long. The CDR3 coding sequence is TGTGCCAGCAGTGAAAGGACCGGGACAACTTATGGCTACACCTTC. It yields the protein CASSERTGTTYGYTF.

The chain combines TRBV2 with TRBJ2-2, with TRBD1 matching over 7 bases. Germline V gene sequence: CDR1 SNHLY, CDR2 FYNNEI. The CDR3 runs 14 residues. V trimming: 7 bases; J trimming: 2 bases; junction bases outside the gene matches: 4. CDR3 bases: TGTGCCAGCATCCGGGACAGTAACACCGGGGAGCTGTTTTTT. Its translation is CASIRDSNTGELFF. The full variable domain, completed using reference TRBV2 and TRBJ2-2, is EPEVTQTPSHQVTQMGQEVILRCVPISNHLYFYWYRQILGQKVEFLVSFYNNEISEKSEIFDDQFSVERPDGSNFTLKIRSTKLEDSAMYFCASIRDSNTGELFFGEGSRLTVL.

The rearrangement joins TRBV6-2 or TRBV6-3 to TRBJ1-5; D remains unclear. The length of the CDR3 is 14 residues. CDR1 is MNHEY and CDR2 is SVGEGT in the germline V gene. The V and J ends lost 4 bases and 0 bases respectively, with 7 bases between them. The CDR3 sequence is CASSWEHSNQPQHF. The CDR3 region has the DNA TGTGCCAGCAGTTGGGAGCATAGCAATCAGCCCCAGCATTTT.

This clone was detected once. This chain uses TRBV7-2 with TRBJ2-1, with a possible D match to TRBD2 (5 bases). The CDR3 is 15 residues long. V was pared by 7 bases and J by 4 bases, with 17 bases between. Germline CDR1 is SGHTA and CDR2 is FQGNSA. The CDR3 reads CASNIGSGWYNEQFF. The CDR3 region has the DNA TGTGCCAGCAATATTGGATCGGGGTGGTACAATGAGCAGTTCTTC.

This chain connects TRBV29-1 to TRBJ1-1, with 7 bases that match TRBD1. The CDR3 spans 13 residues. Germline loops: CDR1 SQVTM, CDR2 ANQGSEA. The junction had 10 bases not matched to a gene; V was cut back by 7 bases and J by 5 bases. CDR3 region: CSARQGSGTEAFF. The CDR3 bases are TGCAGCGCCCGACAGGGATCAGGGACTGAAGCTTTCTTT.

This clone was detected only once. The chain recombines TRBV5-4 with TRBJ2-5; weak D call: TRBD2 (5 bases). In germline, CDR1 is SGHNT, CDR2 YYREEE (reference sequence). The length of the CDR3 is 13 residues. The V and J ends lost 7 bases and 2 bases respectively, with 12 bases between them. CDR3 DNA: TGTGCCAGCGGCCCACGGGGTCAAGAGACCCAGTACTTC. Translating gives CASGPRGQETQYF. The variable domain in full, completed from reference TRBV5-4 and TRBJ2-5, reads ETGVTQSPTHLIKTRGQQVTLRCSSQSGHNTVSWYQQALGQGPQFIFQYYREEENGRGNFPPRFSGLQFPNYSSELNVNALELDDSALYLCASGPRGQETQYFGPGTRLLVL.

The chain uses TRBV5-5 and TRBJ1-5, with D possibly being TRBD1 (5 bases). The V end lost 4 bases, the J end lost 1 base, and 18 bases lay between the germline ends. The CDR3 loop spans 17 amino acids. Looked up from germline, CDR1 is SGHKS and CDR2 is YYEKEE (reference sequence). The CDR3 protein is CASSPHPGGASNQPQHF. As DNA, the CDR3 is TGTGCCAGCAGCCCACACCCCGGGGGAGCAAGCAATCAGCCCCAGCATTTT.

This chain joins TRBV7-3 and TRBJ1-1; no definite D call. Trimming took 2 bases from V and 4 from J, leaving 11 bases between them. CDR3 length: 14 residues. CDR1 and CDR2 from the germline V gene are SGHTA and FQGTGA. DNA of the CDR3: TGTGCCAGCAGCTTATCGAGAGGGAGCACTGAAGCTTTCTTT. Translating it yields CASSLSRGSTEAFF.

This clone was seen once. The rearrangement links TRBV6-5 to TRBJ2-3, with D perhaps TRBD2 (6 bases). The length of the CDR3 is 15 residues. Germline CDR1 is MNHEY and CDR2 is SVGAGI. Trimming removed 6 bases at V and 6 bases at J, with 19 bases between. CDR3 loop: CASSLTVGTSDTQYF. The CDR3 DNA sequence: TGTGCCAGCAGCCTGACCGTAGGGACTTCGGATACGCAGTATTTT.

The chain combines TRBV4-3 with TRBJ1-2, with TRBD1 matching 7 bases. Germline V gene data show CDR1 as LGHNA and CDR2 as YSLEER. CDR3 length equals 15 residues. V was pared by 0 bases and J by 6 bases, with 7 bases of the junction left unmatched. In DNA, the CDR3 is TGCGCCAGCAGCCAAGAGAGGTCACAGGGGCATGGCTACACCTTC. Amino acid sequence: CASSQERSQGHGYTF.

This clone appeared once. This chain joins TRBV5-1 and TRBJ1-4; 9 bases match TRBD1. The germline V gene encodes CDR1 SGHRS and CDR2 YFSETQ. This CDR3 comprises 15 residues. V dropped 5 bases and J dropped 5; count of bases not matched to a gene: 7. CDR3 residues: CASRQGQGENEKLFF. CDR3 nucleotides: TGCGCCAGCAGACAGGGACAGGGAGAGAATGAAAAACTGTTTTTT.

This clone was seen a single time. The V and J genes are TRBV3-1 (or the pseudogene TRBV3-2) and TRBJ2-3; 11 bases match TRBD2. Germline V gene lookup returns CDR1 LGHDT and CDR2 YNNKEL (reference sequence). This CDR3 comprises 17 residues. Trimming cost V 0 bases and J 5 bases; bases outside gene matches: 7. As DNA, the CDR3 is TGTGCCAGCAGCCAAGATTTAGCGGGGGGGCCAGGAGATACGCAGTATTTT. This gives the protein CASSQDLAGGPGDTQYF.

Only a few counts were recorded for this clone. V and J are TRBV5-4 and TRBJ1-2; possibly TRBD1 for D (6 bases). The length of the CDR3 is 14 residues. In germline, CDR1 is SGHNT, CDR2 YYREEE (reference sequence). Trimming took off 0 bases at V and 4 bases at J, with 10 bases between the two ends. CDR3: CASSLGQVGYGYTF. The CDR3 DNA is TGTGCCAGCAGCTTGGGACAGGTTGGCTATGGCTACACCTTC.

V gene TRBV7-9 combines with J gene TRBJ2-5; possible D gene TRBD1, 5 bases. The CDR3 runs 15 residues. Per germline, CDR1 SEHNR and CDR2 FQNEAQ (reference sequence). V shed 3 bases and J shed 3 bases, with 14 bases lying between them. CDR3: CASSFRGTEKETQYF. The CDR3 coding sequence is TGTGCCAGCAGCTTTAGGGGCACCGAAAAAGAGACCCAGTACTTC.

This chain uses TRBV6-6 with TRBJ2-7, with TRBD1 identical over 9 bases. The CDR3 sequence is 12 residues long. The V and J ends lost 10 bases and 6 bases, in that order; junction bases with no gene match: 7. Germline loops: CDR1 MNHNY, CDR2 SVGAGI (reference sequence). CDR3 DNA: TGTGCCACGACAGGGGGTCGGGTCGAGCAGTACTTC. Its protein product is CATTGGRVEQYF.

The J gene is TRBJ2-7, the V gene TRBV6-5; perhaps TRBD2 as D (6 bases). Germline V gene lookup returns CDR1 MNHEY and CDR2 SVGAGI. This CDR3 has 15 residues. Trimming pared 3 bases from V and 2 bases from J, leaving 14 bases between. DNA of the CDR3: TGTGCCAGCAGTTATGAGTGGCGGGGCCCCTACGAGCAGTACTTC. Translation: CASSYEWRGPYEQYF.

The V call is TRBV30, the J call TRBJ2-3, with TRBD2 identical over 12 bases. The CDR3 has 14 residues. From germline, CDR1 is GTSNPN and CDR2 SVGIG (reference sequence). The CDR3 here is CASNPSGGADTQYF. DNA of the CDR3: TGTGCTTCGAACCCTAGCGGGGGGGCCGATACGCAGTATTTT.

The V and J genes are TRBV19 and TRBJ2-7; 8 nucleotides match TRBD1. V shed 5 bases, J shed 3 bases, and the junction held 6 bases outside the gene matches. Germline CDR1 LNHDA, CDR2 SQIVND (reference sequence). The CDR3 totals 14 residues. CDR3: CASSPGQGGYEQYF. CDR3 DNA sequence: TGTGCCAGTAGTCCAGGACAGGGAGGCTACGAGCAGTACTTC.

The J gene is TRBJ1-2, the V gene TRBV7-2, with 7 bases matching TRBD1. The CDR3 totals 18 residues. The germline gives CDR1 SGHTA, CDR2 FQGNSA. With 1 base clipped from V and 5 bases from J, the junction kept 16 bases outside the gene matches. CDR3 DNA sequence: TGTGCCAGCAGCTTAGATCGGGACAGCTATCTCCTATTTTATGGCTACACCTTC. Translated, it gives CASSLDRDSYLLFYGYTF.

The chain joins TRBV18 to TRBJ1-5, with TRBD1 matching 7 bases. CDR1 and CDR2 from the germline V gene are KGHSH and LQKENI. Trimming removed 3 bases from V and 6 bases from J; junction bases left unmatched: 5. The CDR3 is 14 residues long. CDR3 residues: CASSPGQALQPQHF. DNA of the CDR3: TGTGCCAGCTCACCTGGACAGGCACTTCAGCCCCAGCATTTT.

The count of this clone is one. The J gene is TRBJ2-1, the V gene TRBV9, with D tentatively TRBD1 (7 bases). V was shortened by 2 bases and J by 9 bases, with 9 bases between the two germline ends. CDR1 is SGDLS, CDR2 YYNGEE, per germline. This CDR3 is 12 amino acids long. The CDR3 coding sequence is TGTGCCAGCAGCGTTCAGGGGGGTGAGCAGTTCTTC. Its protein is CASSVQGGEQFF.

This sequence joins TRBV10-1 and TRBJ2-7, with 9 nucleotides matching TRBD1. This CDR3 comprises 19 residues. Germline lookup yields CDR1 WNHNN and CDR2 SYGVQD (reference sequence). J was trimmed by 3 bases and V by 0 bases; bases with no gene match: 15. The CDR3, as DNA: TGCGCCAGCAGTGAGTCGGTATTGGGACAGGGTCCGGAATACTACGAGCAGTACTTC. Encoded protein: CASSESVLGQGPEYYEQYF.

This chain links TRBV4-1 with TRBJ1-1; D not certain. CDR1 MGHRA and CDR2 YSYEKL come from the germline V gene. V lost 1 base, J lost 0 bases, and 18 bases lay in between. This CDR3 has 18 residues. The CDR3 loop reads CASSQAVFLPSLNTEAFF. CDR3 nucleotides: TGCGCCAGCAGCCAAGCGGTGTTCCTTCCATCCCTGAACACTGAAGCTTTCTTT.

This sequence joins TRBV9 and TRBJ2-1; 7 bases align to TRBD2. J lost 2 bases, V lost 0 bases, and 5 bases had no gene match. Germline V gene sequence: CDR1 SGDLS, CDR2 YYNGEE. CDR3 length equals 16 residues. CDR3 loop: CASSVASGLPYNEQFF. The CDR3 DNA sequence: TGTGCCAGCAGCGTAGCTAGCGGCCTACCCTACAATGAGCAGTTCTTC.

The chain combines TRBV9 with TRBJ1-2; 8 bases are shared with TRBD1. There are 14 residues in the CDR3. Germline trimming cut 0 bases from V and 8 bases from J; bases unmatched to any gene: 6. CDR1 is SGDLS, CDR2 YYNGEE, per germline. The DNA for the CDR3 is TGTGCCAGCAGCGTAGAAACAGGGGGGATCGGCTACACCTTC. Its protein product is CASSVETGGIGYTF.